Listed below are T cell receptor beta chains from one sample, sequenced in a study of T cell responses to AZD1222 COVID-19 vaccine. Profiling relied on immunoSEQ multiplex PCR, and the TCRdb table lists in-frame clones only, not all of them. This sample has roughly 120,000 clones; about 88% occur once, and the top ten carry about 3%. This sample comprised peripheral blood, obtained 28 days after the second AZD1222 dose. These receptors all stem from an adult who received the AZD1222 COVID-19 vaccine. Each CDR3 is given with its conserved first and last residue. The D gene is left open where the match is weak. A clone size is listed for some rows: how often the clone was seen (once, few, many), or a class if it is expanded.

CASSPDGGSNQPQHF | TGTGCCAGCAGTCCCGACGGGGGCAGCAATCAGCCCCAGCATTTT | - | TRBJ1-5 | TRBV28 | -
CASREGLTSYEQYF | TGTGCCAGCAGGGAGGGGTTAACATCCTACGAGCAGTACTTC | - | TRBJ2-7 | TRBV6-5 | -
CASSETLTDRTYGYTF | TGTGCCAGCAGTGAAACCCTAACGGACCGGACTTATGGCTACACCTTC | - | TRBJ1-2 | TRBV6-1 | -
CASSLEVSGYEQYF | TGCGCCAGCAGCTTGGAGGTTAGCGGCTACGAGCAGTACTTC | - | TRBJ2-7 | TRBV5-1 | once
CACRRSTGGTNTGELFF | TGTGCCTGCAGACGGTCGACGGGGGGGACGAACACCGGGGAGCTGTTTTTT | TRBD2 | TRBJ2-2 | TRBV19 | -
CASSTRGLVNEKLFF | TGTGCCAGCAGCACTAGGGGACTGGTTAATGAAAAACTGTTTTTT | - | TRBJ1-4 | TRBV11-2 | -
CASSFGGVSLEQYF | TGCGCCAGCAGCTTCGGTGGGGTCTCGCTGGAGCAGTACTTC | - | TRBJ2-7 | TRBV5-1 | -
CASSYGAESEQFF | TGTGCCAGCAGTTATGGAGCAGAAAGTGAGCAGTTCTTC | - | TRBJ2-1 | TRBV6-5 | -
CASGTARINQPQHF | TGTGCCAGTGGGACAGCCAGGATCAATCAGCCCCAGCATTTT | TRBD1 | TRBJ1-5 | TRBV6-5 | -
CASSRGSEQYF | TGTGCCAGCAGCAGAGGCAGCGAGCAGTACTTC | - | TRBJ2-7 | TRBV11-3 | -
CAIMGQGHTGELFF | TGTGCCATCATGGGACAGGGCCACACCGGGGAGCTGTTTTTT | TRBD1 | TRBJ2-2 | TRBV10-3 | -
CASSPTGVDYNEQFF | TGTGCCAGCAGCCCGACAGGGGTTGATTACAATGAGCAGTTCTTC | TRBD1 | TRBJ2-1 | TRBV7-9 | -
CASGLARGYEQYF | TGTGCCAGTGGTTTAGCCAGGGGGTACGAGCAGTACTTC | TRBD1 | TRBJ2-7 | TRBV6-5 | -
CASSQNGGEKLFF | TGTGCCAGCAGCCAAAACGGTGGTGAAAAACTGTTTTTT | - | TRBJ1-4 | TRBV3-1/TRBV3-2 | few
CASSPGRSYEQYF | TGTGCCAGCAGCCCCGGTAGGAGCTACGAGCAGTACTTC | - | TRBJ2-7 | TRBV11-3 | -
CASSLVTTGGTEAFF | TGCGCCAGCAGCTTGGTAACGACAGGGGGCACTGAAGCTTTCTTT | TRBD1 | TRBJ1-1 | TRBV5-1 | -
CATSREDGPYEKLFF | TGTGCCACCAGCAGAGAGGACGGGCCGTATGAAAAACTGTTTTTT | - | TRBJ1-4 | TRBV15 | -
CAWSVGGNTEAFF | TGTGCCTGGAGTGTCGGGGGGAACACTGAAGCTTTCTTT | - | TRBJ1-1 | TRBV30 | -
CASSSSDLRGTEAFF | TGCGCCAGCAGCTCCTCGGACTTAAGGGGTACTGAAGCTTTCTTT | - | TRBJ1-1 | TRBV5-1 | -
CASSQEGAGGYSPLHF | TGCGCCAGCAGCCAAGAAGGAGCCGGGGGTTATTCACCCCTCCACTTT | - | TRBJ1-6 | TRBV4-1 | once
CASSRDRADQPQHF | TGCGCCAGCAGTCGGGACAGGGCGGATCAGCCCCAGCATTTT | TRBD1 | TRBJ1-5 | TRBV4-1 | -
CASSQFSGGSGANVLTF | TGTGCCAGCAGCCAATTTAGCGGGGGTAGTGGGGCCAACGTCCTGACTTTC | TRBD2 | TRBJ2-6 | TRBV7-3 | -
CASSHGQGSGTEAFF | TGCGCCAGCAGCCATGGACAGGGGTCGGGCACTGAAGCTTTCTTT | TRBD1 | TRBJ1-1 | TRBV4-1 | -
CASSRGLQGTLRFEQFF | TGTGCCAGCAGCCGGGGGCTGCAGGGGACCCTAAGGTTTGAGCAGTTCTTC | - | TRBJ2-1 | TRBV27 | -
CASSRSSSTDTQYF | TGTGCCAGTAGTAGGTCGAGCAGCACAGATACGCAGTATTTT | - | TRBJ2-3 | TRBV19 | -
CASSLDNNSPLHF | TGTGCCAGCAGCTTAGATAATAATTCACCCCTCCACTTT | - | TRBJ1-6 | TRBV11-3 | -
CSVVGMWYEQYF | TGCAGCGTTGTGGGTATGTGGTACGAGCAGTACTTC | - | TRBJ2-7 | TRBV29-1 | once
CASSQGYRGEYGNTIYF | TGCGCCAGCAGCCAAGGGTACAGGGGGGAATATGGAAACACCATATATTTT | TRBD1 | TRBJ1-3 | TRBV4-1 | -
CASRGHLYEQYF | TGTGCCAGCAGGGGACACCTTTACGAGCAGTACTTC | - | TRBJ2-7 | TRBV6-5 | -
CASKVAGLNNQPQHF | TGTGCCAGCAAGGTCGCGGGACTGAACAATCAGCCCCAGCATTTT | - | TRBJ1-5 | TRBV2 | -
CASSLDSTYEQYF | TGCGCCAGCAGTTTGGACAGCACCTACGAGCAGTACTTC | - | TRBJ2-7 | TRBV10-1 | -
CASSSWTGANTEAFF | TGCGCCAGCAGCTCCTGGACAGGGGCCAACACTGAAGCTTTCTTT | TRBD1 | TRBJ1-1 | TRBV5-1 | few
CASSIRWQANTDTQYF | TGTGCCAGTAGTATAAGGTGGCAGGCAAACACAGATACGCAGTATTTT | - | TRBJ2-3 | TRBV19 | -
CASSRAPIEQYGYTF | TGTGCCAGCAGTCGGGCCCCGATAGAACAGTATGGCTACACCTTC | - | TRBJ1-2 | TRBV28 | -
CASSDTYNEQFF | TGCGCCAGCAGCGACACCTACAATGAGCAGTTCTTC | - | TRBJ2-1 | TRBV10-1 | once
CASSLGGTQPQHF | TGTGCCAGCAGTTTAGGGGGTACGCAGCCCCAGCATTTT | - | TRBJ1-5 | TRBV12-3/TRBV12-4 | once
CAISVTGNTIYF | TGTGCCATCAGTGTAACTGGAAACACCATATATTTT | - | TRBJ1-3 | TRBV10-3 | -
CASSSSSGANVLTF | TGTGCCAGCAGTTCCTCGTCTGGGGCCAACGTCCTGACTTTC | - | TRBJ2-6 | TRBV27 | -
CASSRTGAPYQYF | TGTGCCAGCAGCCGGACAGGGGCCCCATACCAGTACTTC | TRBD1 | TRBJ2-5 | TRBV3-1/TRBV3-2 | -
CASRVGSSGANVLTF | TGTGCCAGCAGGGTAGGATCCTCTGGGGCCAACGTCCTGACTTTC | - | TRBJ2-6 | TRBV6-5 | -
CASSLVGTGNEKLFF | TGCGCCAGCAGCTTGGTCGGGACGGGGAATGAAAAACTGTTTTTT | - | TRBJ1-4 | TRBV5-1 | once
CASSSRGPSPLHF | TGTGCCAGCAGCTCTCGTGGACCGTCACCCCTCCACTTT | - | TRBJ1-6 | TRBV7-6 | -
CASKPWTGDGYTF | TGTGCCAGCAAACCATGGACAGGGGACGGCTACACCTTC | TRBD1 | TRBJ1-2 | TRBV27 | -
CASSQDGGGSTDTQYF | TGCGCCAGCAGCCAAGATGGGGGGGGCAGCACAGATACGCAGTATTTT | - | TRBJ2-3 | TRBV4-3 | -
CASSQTSGRSTDTQYF | TGTGCCAGCAGCCAGACTAGCGGGAGGAGCACAGATACGCAGTATTTT | TRBD2 | TRBJ2-3 | TRBV3-1/TRBV3-2 | -
CASSYNYEQYF | TGCGCCAGCAGCTATAACTACGAGCAGTACTTC | - | TRBJ2-7 | TRBV5-1 | -
CAASSGGSTGELFF | TGTGCCGCGTCTAGCGGGGGTTCGACCGGGGAGCTGTTTTTT | TRBD2 | TRBJ2-2 | TRBV27 | once
CASRPLGEDGYTF | TGCGCCAGCCGCCCTCTGGGAGAGGATGGCTACACCTTC | - | TRBJ1-2 | TRBV5-1 | -
CASSEARESGYTF | TGTGCCAGCAGTGAAGCGCGTGAGTCTGGCTACACCTTC | - | TRBJ1-2 | TRBV2 | -
CASSYWTSGPSYEQYF | TGTGCCAGCAGTTACTGGACTAGCGGTCCCTCCTACGAGCAGTACTTC | TRBD2 | TRBJ2-7 | TRBV6-5 | -
CASSSGSVGYTF | TGTGCCAGCAGCTCAGGGTCCGTAGGCTACACCTTC | - | TRBJ1-2 | TRBV5-6 | -
CAISETYEQYF | TGTGCCATCAGTGAGACTTACGAGCAGTACTTC | - | TRBJ2-7 | TRBV10-3 | -
CASSYNRGQSNTEAFF | TGTGCCAGCAGTTACAACCGGGGACAGTCGAACACTGAAGCTTTCTTT | TRBD1 | TRBJ1-1 | TRBV6-6 | -